Given below is one T cell receptor (beta chain) in context. No antigen is known for it. The PCR had 60 Vbeta and 13 Jbeta primers. The table came from immunoSEQ multiplex PCR; TCRdb's copy has only in-frame clones and leaves some out. The table has 150,000 to 200,000 clones, roughly 72% seen once. The data were taken from a study of cytomegalovirus exposure and HLA in healthy donors. This CDR3 region has 14 residues. V gave up 6 bases and J gave up 4 bases, with 15 bases separating them. Per germline, CDR1 SGHAT and CDR2 FQDESV (reference sequence). The study's findings and limits: Other equally common chains were less clonally expanded than HLA-associated TCR beta chains, a later analysis showed. Testing in vitro showed a few CMV-associated chains specific for CMV antigens.

The sequence derives from a middle-aged man in good health and CMV-seropositive. Sequencing used PBMCs. The chain is built from TRBV11-1 and TRBJ2-5, with D possibly being TRBD2 (7 bases). In nucleotides, the CDR3 is TGTGCCAGCAGTCTAGGGGGGGACGGAGAGACCCAGTACTTC. Encoded protein: CASSLGGDGETQYF.